The clone carrying this T cell receptor (beta chain) was seen just once. As yet, its antigen is unknown. This entry is derived from a study of cytomegalovirus exposure and HLA in healthy donors. General study points: An apparent linkage of common viral pathogens to several of the most significant clusters emerged in a later analysis.

V was clipped by 0 bases and J by 6 bases, with 9 bases between them. CDR3 size: 14 residues. Germline CDR1 and CDR2: SGHDT and YYEEEE. Primers: 60 Vbeta forward and 13 Jbeta reverse. The data were produced by immunoSEQ multiplex PCR, yet TCRdb's version contains in-frame clones alone and is incomplete. The sample lists 95,000 to 150,000 clones; around 79% were seen once. The sequencing input was PBMCs. The J gene is TRBJ2-2, the V gene TRBV5-6; a weak D match, TRBD2 (5 bases). This sequence originates from a woman younger than 35 in good health and CMV-seronegative. The CDR3 DNA reads as TGTGCCAGCAGCTTGGGATCACTAGCCGGGGAGCTGTTTTTT. Protein sequence: CASSLGSLAGELFF.